The present TCR beta chain was sequenced within a study of T cells in Graves' hyperthyroidism and ophthalmopathy. The CDR3 contains 15 residues. Trimming at V came to 6 bases and at J to 6 bases, leaving 10 bases not matched to a gene. Germline-derived CDR1 and CDR2 are MNHNS and SASEGT. Hyperthyroidism patients were newly diagnosed, had disease duration under 2 months, and were aged 18 to 65 years. The diagnostic basis comprised clinical symptoms, serum thyroxine and TRAb, thyroid ultrasound and orbital computed tomography. Amplification of TCR beta CDR3 regions was performed using RNA transcripts as template. During a first-round RT-PCR of the TCR CDR3, the HTBI primer set was used. One entry per CDR3 protein, called by TCRdb with MiXCR from the multiplex PCR reads. The table has some 250,000 distinct CDR3 sequences, 14% to 15% seen once. In its sample, this clonotype was seen many times.

This chain links TRBV6-1 with TRBJ2-4, with TRBD1 matching 8 bases. This sequence was found in a woman aged 40 to 50 with Graves' hyperthyroidism that later progressed to Graves' ophthalmopathy. The sample taken for sequencing was blood. This CDR3 reads CASRVHRGNPNIQYF. The CDR3 DNA reads as TGTGCCAGCAGAGTTCACAGGGGGAACCCAAACATTCAGTACTTC.